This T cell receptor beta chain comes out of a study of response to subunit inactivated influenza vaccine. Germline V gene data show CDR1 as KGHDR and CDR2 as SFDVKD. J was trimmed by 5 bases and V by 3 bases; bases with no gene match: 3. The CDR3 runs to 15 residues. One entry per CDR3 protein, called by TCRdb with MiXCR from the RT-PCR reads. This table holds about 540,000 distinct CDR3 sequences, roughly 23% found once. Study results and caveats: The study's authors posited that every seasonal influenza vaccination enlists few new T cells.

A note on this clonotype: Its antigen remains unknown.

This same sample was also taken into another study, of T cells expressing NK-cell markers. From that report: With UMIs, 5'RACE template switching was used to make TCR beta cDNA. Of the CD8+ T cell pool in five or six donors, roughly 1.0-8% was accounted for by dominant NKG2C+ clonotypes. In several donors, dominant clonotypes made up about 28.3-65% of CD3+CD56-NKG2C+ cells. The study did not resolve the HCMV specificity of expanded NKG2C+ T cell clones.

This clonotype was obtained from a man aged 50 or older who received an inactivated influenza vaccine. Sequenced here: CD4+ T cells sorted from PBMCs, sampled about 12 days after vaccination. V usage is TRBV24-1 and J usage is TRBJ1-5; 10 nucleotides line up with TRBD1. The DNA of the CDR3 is TGTGCCACCAGTGATGCGACAGGGGGCTATCAGCCCCAGCATTTT. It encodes CATSDATGGYQPQHF.